A selection of T cell receptor beta chains follows, all from one sample in a study of cytomegalovirus exposure and HLA in healthy donors. Sequencing was performed with immunoSEQ multiplex PCR; in TCRdb, only in-frame clones are kept and a portion is missing. The sample shows a few hundred thousand clones, 88% of them seen only once. Sequencing was performed on PBMCs. The receptors stem from a man aged 30 to 45 in good health and CMV-seronegative. The CDR3 runs from the conserved cysteine through the conserved F or W. A D gene is named only where the DNA matches it firmly. Clone size is stated in some rows and not others, as once, few, many or a class when expanded.

>13|TRBJ1-1|NA|TRBV25-1|NA
CASSEGQHTEAFF
TGTGCCAGCAGTGAAGGGCAGCACACTGAAGCTTTCTTT
>15|TRBJ1-1|TRBD1|TRBV5-1|NA
CASSLGTGANTEAFF
TGCGCCAGCAGCTTGGGGACAGGGGCGAACACTGAAGCTTTCTTT
>15|TRBJ1-3|TRBD1|TRBV30|NA
CAWSTWTGSGNTIYF
TGTGCCTGGAGTACCTGGACAGGCTCTGGAAACACCATATATTTT
>15|TRBJ2-1|NA|TRBV11-2|NA
CASSTTLAPTNEQFF
TGTGCCAGCAGCACGACCCTTGCACCGACAAATGAGCAGTTCTTC
>12|TRBJ1-1|NA|TRBV30|NA
CAWSVGGTEAFF
TGTGCCTGGAGTGTAGGGGGCACTGAAGCTTTCTTT
>14|TRBJ2-7|NA|TRBV9|once
CASSGGPPSAEQYF
TGTGCCAGCAGCGGGGGCCCTCCGTCAGCCGAGCAGTACTTC
>15|TRBJ2-5|NA|TRBV7-2|once
CASSHQFGSKETQYF
TGTGCCAGCAGCCACCAGTTTGGCTCAAAGGAGACCCAGTACTTC
>13|TRBJ1-5|NA|TRBV6-1|NA
CASSAGGRQPQHF
TGTGCCAGCAGTGCCGGAGGGCGGCAGCCCCAGCATTTT
>14|TRBJ1-1|TRBD1|TRBV18|NA
CASSQTGGKTEAFF
TGTGCCAGCTCTCAGACAGGGGGTAAGACTGAAGCTTTCTTT
>13|TRBJ1-1|NA|TRBV10-3|NA
CAISEQGNTEAFF
TGTGCCATCAGTGAACAGGGGAACACTGAAGCTTTCTTT